Listed below are T cell receptor beta chains from one sample, sequenced in a study of blood T cell repertoires in COVID-19. Profiling relied on immunoSEQ multiplex PCR, and the TCRdb table lists in-frame clones only, not all of them. The table records around 270,000 clones, roughly 84% of them present only once. Sequenced: peripheral blood. The receptor source for this set is a woman between 40 and 50 years old who had recovered from COVID-19. The CDR3 runs from the conserved cysteine through the conserved F or W. A D gene is named only where the DNA matches it firmly. Expanded clones get a size class; other rows say once, few or many, or leave the size out.

>TRBJ2-1|TRBD2|TRBV14|NA
CASSPLERGGNEQFF
TGTGCCAGCAGCCCCCTGGAGCGGGGGGGTAATGAGCAGTTCTTC
>TRBJ2-7|TRBD1|TRBV5-1|NA
CASSSGTGTYEQYF
TGCGCCAGCAGCTCGGGGACAGGGACCTACGAGCAGTACTTC
>TRBJ1-3|NA|TRBV30|NA
CAWSRGSGNTIYF
TGTGCCTGGAGTCGAGGTTCGGGAAACACCATATATTTT
>TRBJ1-6|NA|TRBV30|once
CAWSRRGGGSYNSPLHF
TGTGCCTGGAGTCGCCGCGGGGGAGGCTCCTATAATTCACCCCTCCACTTT
>TRBJ1-5|TRBD1|TRBV19|few
CASSLTGSNQPQHF
TGTGCCAGTAGCCTGACAGGGAGCAATCAGCCCCAGCATTTT
>TRBJ2-5|NA|TRBV19|NA
CASRRAASQETQYF
TGTGCCAGTAGGAGGGCAGCCTCGCAAGAGACCCAGTACTTC
>TRBJ1-2|NA|TRBV12-5|NA
CASGFGPDARRGYTF
TGTGCTAGTGGTTTCGGACCGGACGCTCGGAGGGGCTACACCTTC
>TRBJ2-1|NA|TRBV7-3|once
CASSLSSTNNEQFF
TGTGCCAGCAGCTTATCCAGTACTAATAATGAGCAGTTCTTC
>TRBJ1-6|NA|TRBV7-2|NA
CASSLKGVVSPLHF
TGTGCCAGCAGCTTAAAAGGGGTAGTTTCACCCCTCCACTTT
>TRBJ2-5|TRBD1|TRBV5-1|NA
CASSLTRTGGWETQYF
TGCGCCAGCAGCTTAACTCGGACAGGGGGCTGGGAGACCCAGTACTTC
>TRBJ2-1|TRBD1|TRBV28|NA
CASSPPRQGSGEQFF
TGTGCCAGCAGTCCACCACGACAGGGGAGTGGTGAGCAGTTCTTC
>TRBJ1-4|NA|TRBV25-1|NA
CASSERGKDEKLFF
TGTGCCAGCAGTGAACGAGGGAAGGATGAAAAACTGTTTTTT
>TRBJ2-3|TRBD2|TRBV9|NA
CASSPLGGSGADTQYF
TGTGCCAGCAGCCCCCTGGGGGGTAGCGGGGCAGATACGCAGTATTTT
>TRBJ1-5|TRBD1|TRBV2|NA
CASSRTGGSQPQHF
TGTGCCAGCAGTAGGACAGGGGGAAGTCAGCCCCAGCATTTT
>TRBJ2-1|TRBD1|TRBV6-1|NA
CASSDGGTGSNEQFF
TGTGCCAGCAGTGACGGGGGGACAGGGTCCAATGAGCAGTTCTTC
>TRBJ2-5|TRBD1|TRBV5-1|NA
CASRVTGTGQETQYF
TGCGCCAGCAGGGTAACCGGGACAGGGCAAGAGACCCAGTACTTC
>TRBJ1-5|TRBD1|TRBV2|few
CASSETPTGDQPQHF
TGTGCCAGCAGTGAAACTCCCACAGGGGATCAGCCCCAGCATTTT
>TRBJ2-7|NA|TRBV5-1|NA
CASSPVAREQPYEQYF
TGCGCCAGCAGCCCCGTCGCGAGGGAGCAGCCGTACGAGCAGTACTTC
>TRBJ2-1|TRBD2|TRBV3-1/TRBV3-2|NA
CASSHAGSGATYNEQFF
TGTGCCAGCAGCCATGCGGGTAGCGGGGCTACCTACAATGAGCAGTTCTTC
>TRBJ2-7|NA|TRBV2|NA
CASRTYRESYEQYF
TGTGCCAGCAGGACCTACAGAGAATCCTACGAGCAGTACTTC
>TRBJ1-2|NA|TRBV6-5|NA
CASSYSRAGENGYTF
TGTGCCAGCAGTTACTCGAGGGCCGGGGAAAATGGCTACACCTTC
>TRBJ1-4|NA|TRBV6-5|NA
CASGRGMHEKLFF
TGTGCCAGCGGCCGAGGTATGCACGAAAAACTGTTTTTT
>TRBJ1-1|NA|TRBV7-3|NA
CASSVGQNTEAFF
TGTGCCAGCAGCGTCGGACAGAACACTGAAGCTTTCTTT
>TRBJ2-5|NA|TRBV2|few
CASSPGQLQETQYF
TGTGCCAGCAGTCCCGGACAACTCCAAGAGACCCAGTACTTC
>TRBJ2-2|NA|TRBV7-9|NA
CASSLAPTNTGELFF
TGTGCCAGCAGCTTAGCACCTACGAACACCGGGGAGCTGTTTTTT
>TRBJ1-1|NA|TRBV11-1|NA
CASSLVVRRGTEAFF
TGTGCCAGCAGCTTAGTCGTCCGAAGGGGCACTGAAGCTTTCTTT
>TRBJ1-1|NA|TRBV18|NA
CASKTWTATEAFF
TGTGCCAGCAAAACCTGGACAGCAACTGAAGCTTTCTTT
>TRBJ1-6|NA|TRBV10-2|NA
CASRLQVDSPLHF
TGCGCCAGCAGGTTACAGGTGGATTCACCCCTCCACTTT
>TRBJ2-1|NA|TRBV29-1|NA
CSVEVGHNEQFF
TGCAGCGTTGAAGTGGGCCACAATGAGCAGTTCTTC
>TRBJ1-2|NA|TRBV5-1|NA
CASSPTGPLYGYTF
TGCGCCAGCAGCCCGACAGGTCCTCTCTATGGCTACACCTTC
>TRBJ2-3|NA|TRBV2|NA
CASSEDGGLGDTQYF
TGTGCCAGCAGTGAAGACGGAGGTCTGGGAGATACGCAGTATTTT
>TRBJ2-3|TRBD2|TRBV19|NA
CASSFSGGPDTQYF
TGTGCCAGTAGTTTTAGCGGGGGCCCAGATACGCAGTATTTT
>TRBJ1-1|NA|TRBV25-1|NA
CASSGVGNTEAFF
TGTGCCAGCAGTGGTGTCGGGAACACTGAAGCTTTCTTT
>TRBJ2-1|NA|TRBV28|NA
CASSSPTLGMGSEQFF
TGTGCCAGCAGTTCTCCTACACTAGGGATGGGGAGTGAGCAGTTCTTC
>TRBJ2-5|NA|TRBV6-1|NA
CASSELWTVQETQYF
TGTGCCAGCAGTGAATTGTGGACAGTCCAAGAGACCCAGTACTTC
>TRBJ2-1|NA|TRBV7-9|few
CASTPERGLNEQFF
TGTGCCAGCACCCCTGAAAGGGGTTTGAATGAGCAGTTCTTC
>TRBJ1-4|TRBD1|TRBV28|NA
CASSSEGQGFEKLFF
TGTGCCAGCAGTTCGGAGGGACAGGGTTTTGAAAAACTGTTTTTT
>TRBJ2-1|TRBD1|TRBV5-6|once
CASSPLRGQRMNEQFF
TGTGCCAGCAGCCCACTCAGGGGACAGCGGATGAATGAGCAGTTCTTC
>TRBJ1-5|NA|TRBV7-8|NA
CASSPTRGQPQHF
TGTGCCAGCAGCCCAACAAGAGGACAGCCCCAGCATTTT
>TRBJ1-5|NA|TRBV7-9|NA
CASSPGLANRYQPQHF
TGTGCCAGCAGCCCGGGGTTGGCAAACCGCTATCAGCCCCAGCATTTT
>TRBJ2-3|TRBD2|TRBV30|NA
CAWTSGGGTDTQYF
TGTGCCTGGACTAGCGGGGGAGGCACAGATACGCAGTATTTT
>TRBJ1-2|NA|TRBV10-3|NA
CATLLDRTNYGYTF
TGTGCCACGCTCTTGGACAGAACAAACTATGGCTACACCTTC
>TRBJ1-1|TRBD1|TRBV11-2|few
CASSLDLARGTVNTEAFF
TGTGCCAGCAGCTTAGATCTGGCCAGGGGGACCGTGAACACTGAAGCTTTCTTT
>TRBJ2-5|TRBD1|TRBV4-1|NA
CASSQGHRGQETQYF
TGCGCCAGCAGCCAAGGGCACAGGGGGCAAGAGACCCAGTACTTC
>TRBJ2-6|NA|TRBV5-4|NA
CASSSRGAGANVLTF
TGTGCCAGCAGCTCGCGAGGTGCTGGGGCCAACGTCCTGACTTTC
>TRBJ1-5|TRBD1|TRBV6-6|NA
CASSRPGQGFGNQPQHF
TGTGCCAGCAGTCGTCCGGGACAGGGATTCGGCAATCAGCCCCAGCATTTT
>TRBJ2-2|TRBD2|TRBV27|NA
CASSLQRGNSIGELFF
TGTGCCAGCAGTCTCCAGCGGGGGAACTCCATCGGGGAGCTGTTTTTT
>TRBJ2-2|TRBD1|TRBV14|NA
CASSQESGSDRGWFSTGELFF
TGTGCCAGCAGCCAAGAGAGTGGTAGCGACAGGGGATGGTTTAGCACCGGGGAGCTGTTTTTT
>TRBJ2-5|NA|TRBV7-7|NA
CASSFRASETQYF
TGTGCCAGCAGCTTCAGGGCCTCTGAGACCCAGTACTTC
>TRBJ1-2|TRBD1|TRBV3-1/TRBV3-2|NA
CASSLDRGRGGYTF
TGTGCCAGCAGCCTGGACAGGGGGCGCGGTGGCTACACCTTC
>TRBJ2-5|TRBD1|TRBV5-1|once
CASSTGQGSQETQYF
TGCGCCAGCAGCACCGGACAGGGCAGTCAAGAGACCCAGTACTTC
>TRBJ1-1|TRBD1|TRBV15|NA
CATSRDVGQVGVTEAFF
TGTGCCACCAGCAGAGATGTCGGACAGGTGGGTGTCACTGAAGCTTTCTTT
>TRBJ2-6|TRBD1|TRBV28|NA
CASSSAGTGRSGANVLTF
TGTGCCAGCAGTTCGGCCGGGACAGGGAGATCTGGGGCCAACGTCCTGACTTTC